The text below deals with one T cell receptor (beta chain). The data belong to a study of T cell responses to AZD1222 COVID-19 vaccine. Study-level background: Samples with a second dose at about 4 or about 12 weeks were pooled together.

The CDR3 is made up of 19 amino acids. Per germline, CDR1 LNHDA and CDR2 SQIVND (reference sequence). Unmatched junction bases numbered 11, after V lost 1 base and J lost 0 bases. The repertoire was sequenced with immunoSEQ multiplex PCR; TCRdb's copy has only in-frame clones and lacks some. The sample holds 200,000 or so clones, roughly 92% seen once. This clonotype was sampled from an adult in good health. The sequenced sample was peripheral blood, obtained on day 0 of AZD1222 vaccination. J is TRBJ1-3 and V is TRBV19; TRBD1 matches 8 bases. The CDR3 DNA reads TGTGCCAGTAGTATAGGAGGATGGACAGGGCCCAGCTCTGGAAACACCATATATTTT. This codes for CASSIGGWTGPSSGNTIYF.